Following are 18 T cell receptor beta chains from one sample sequenced in a study of blood T cell repertoires in COVID-19. TCRdb's copy holds only in-frame clones and misses some; the assay was immunoSEQ multiplex PCR. The sample includes approximately 150,000 clones, around 80% of them seen just once. The sequenced material came from PBMCs or T cells enriched from blood (not recorded which). The source of these receptors is a man aged 35 to 55 with acute COVID-19.

The genes are TRBV5-6 and TRBJ2-3; unclear D gene. CDR3 length: 11 residues. CDR1 is SGHDT, CDR2 YYEEEE, per germline. The V and J ends lost 4 bases and 6 bases respectively, with 6 bases between them. The chain's CDR3 is CASSVSDTQYF. CDR3 bases: TGTGCCAGCAGCGTGTCGGATACGCAGTATTTT.

This chain uses TRBV9 with TRBJ1-6; 8 bases align to TRBD1. The CDR3 is made up of 15 amino acids. The V segment lost 3 bases and the J segment 5 bases; nucleotides outside the gene matches: 4. Germline V gene lookup returns CDR1 SGDLS and CDR2 YYNGEE. The CDR3 is CASSATGGDNSPLHF. In DNA form, the CDR3 reads TGTGCCAGCAGCGCAACAGGGGGAGATAATTCACCCCTCCACTTT.

The chain is built from TRBV24-1 and TRBJ1-4, with no clear D. The CDR3 sequence is 14 residues long. The ends were cut back, 3 bases at V and 6 bases at J, with 10 bases in the middle. Germline CDR1 reads KGHDR; CDR2 reads SFDVKD. CDR3 loop: CATSDAGADEKLFF. The DNA for the CDR3 is TGTGCCACCAGTGATGCGGGTGCTGATGAAAAACTGTTTTTT.

V usage is TRBV14 and J usage is TRBJ1-2; D gene uncertain. Germline V CDR1 and CDR2: SGHDN, FVKESK. V lost 1 base to trimming and J lost 5 bases, with 5 bases between them. The CDR3 has 12 residues. CDR3 loop: CASSQGEYGYTF. CDR3 in DNA: TGTGCCAGCAGCCAAGGGGAGTATGGCTACACCTTC.

The V and J genes are TRBV11-2 and TRBJ2-7; possible D gene TRBD1, 5 bases. V lost 5 bases and J 6 bases, leaving 14 bases between the germline ends. The CDR3 loop spans 13 amino acids. The germline V gene has CDR1 SGHAT and CDR2 FQNNGV. This CDR3 reads CASSPRDSGEQYF. The CDR3 nucleotides are TGTGCCAGCAGCCCCAGGGATTCCGGCGAGCAGTACTTC.

The rearrangement links TRBV19 to TRBJ2-5; possibly TRBD2 for D (6 bases). The CDR3 has 13 residues. Germline V gene sequence: CDR1 LNHDA, CDR2 SQIVND (reference sequence). V was shortened by 6 bases and J by 8 bases, with 16 bases between the two germline ends. The CDR3 sequence: CASSGAQEGTQYF. The CDR3 DNA sequence: TGTGCCAGTAGCGGGGCCCAGGAGGGAACCCAGTACTTC.

The CDR3 reads CASSPSRGGYNEQFF. The CDR3 DNA follows: TGTGCCAGCAGCCCCAGTCGCGGGGGATACAATGAGCAGTTCTTC. The chain couples TRBV14 to TRBJ2-1, with TRBD2 matching 7 bases. The CDR3 loop spans 15 amino acids. Germline V gene lookup returns CDR1 SGHDN and CDR2 FVKESK. Trimming at V came to 4 bases and at J to 4 bases, leaving 7 bases not matched to a gene.

The genes are TRBV15 and TRBJ2-2, with TRBD2 identical over 11 bases. V dropped 6 bases and J dropped 5; count of bases not matched to a gene: 23. This CDR3 is built from 21 residues. Germline V CDR1 and CDR2: LNHNV, YYDKDF (reference sequence). The CDR3 here is CATSYPRDTERLAGKTGELFF. The CDR3 nucleotides read TGTGCCACCAGTTACCCCCGGGACACCGAAAGACTAGCGGGAAAAACCGGGGAGCTGTTTTTT.

The J gene is TRBJ2-2, the V gene TRBV2; 7 nucleotides agree with TRBD1. V was clipped by 5 bases and J by 2 bases; unmatched bases: 11. The CDR3 runs to 17 residues. Germline assignment: CDR1 SNHLY and CDR2 FYNNEI. The CDR3 region has the DNA TGTGCCAGCAGTTCCCGTCGACAGGGTGTCAACACCGGGGAGCTGTTTTTT. Encoded protein: CASSSRRQGVNTGELFF.

The J gene is TRBJ2-5, the V gene TRBV9; 9 bases align to TRBD1. The germline gives CDR1 SGDLS, CDR2 YYNGEE. The CDR3 runs to 14 residues. With 3 bases clipped from V and 5 bases from J, the junction kept 5 bases outside the gene matches. The CDR3 here is CASSATGGAETQYF. As DNA, the CDR3 is TGTGCCAGCAGCGCCACAGGGGGCGCGGAGACCCAGTACTTC. Variable domain in full (rest from reference TRBV9 and TRBJ2-5): DSGVTQTPKHLITATGQRVTLRCSPRSGDLSVYWYQQSLDQGLQFLIQYYNGEERAKGNILERFSAQQFPDLHSELNLSSLELGDSALYFCASSATGGAETQYFGPGTRLLVL.

The V gene is TRBV7-2, the J gene TRBJ1-3, with a tentative D call TRBD1 (5 bases). V was cut by 3 bases and J by 0 bases, with 15 bases left in between. CDR3 size: 17 residues. CDR1 is SGHTA, CDR2 FQGNSA, per germline. The DNA of the CDR3 is TGTGCCAGCAGCTTGGGAGGGACTCCTGCCTCTGGAAACACCATATATTTT. Protein: CASSLGGTPASGNTIYF.

For the CDR3, the DNA is TGTGCCAGCACCCCTTCCAGGGGGGACTATGGCTACACCTTC. Protein: CASTPSRGDYGYTF. The chain combines TRBV7-2 with TRBJ1-2; TRBD1 aligns across 7 bases. In germline, CDR1 is SGHTA, CDR2 FQGNSA. The CDR3 length is 14 residues. V lost 7 bases, J lost 3 bases, and 8 bases stayed unmatched. The complete variable domain, with remaining parts taken from reference TRBV7-2 and TRBJ1-2, reads GAGVSQSPSNKVTEKGKDVELRCDPISGHTALYWYRQSLGQGLEFLIYFQGNSAPDKSGLPSDRFSAERTGGSVSTLTIQRTQQEDSAVYLCASTPSRGDYGYTFGSGTRLTVV.

V gene TRBV7-9 combines with J gene TRBJ1-2; 7 nucleotides agree with TRBD1. V was pared by 3 bases and J by 3 bases, with 4 bases of the junction left unmatched. There are 14 residues in the CDR3. Germline V gives CDR1 SEHNR, CDR2 FQNEAQ (reference sequence). The CDR3 protein is CASSFGGGDYGYTF. Here the CDR3 DNA reads TGTGCCAGCAGCTTCGGAGGGGGCGACTATGGCTACACCTTC.

V gene TRBV6-5 combines with J gene TRBJ2-1; 10 nucleotides match TRBD1. Germline V gene sequence: CDR1 MNHEY, CDR2 SVGAGI. The CDR3 totals 15 residues. Trimming removed 5 bases from V and 5 bases from J; junction bases left unmatched: 6. The CDR3 loop reads CASSPDRGRNNEQFF. The CDR3 DNA sequence: TGTGCCAGCAGTCCGGACAGGGGGAGAAACAATGAGCAGTTCTTC.

The chain combines TRBV11-2 with TRBJ1-1, with 8 bases fitting TRBD1. The V and J ends lost 5 bases and 5 bases, in that order; junction bases with no gene match: 16. This CDR3 has 17 amino acids. Germline loops: CDR1 SGHAT, CDR2 FQNNGV. Here the CDR3 reads CASSVGAGGYLVTEAFF. Written as DNA, the CDR3 is TGTGCCAGCAGCGTAGGGGCAGGGGGCTATTTAGTGACTGAAGCTTTCTTT. Drawing the rest from reference TRBV11-2 and TRBJ1-1, the complete variable domain is EAGVAQSPRYKIIEKRQSVAFWCNPISGHATLYWYQQILGQGPKLLIQFQNNGVVDDSQLPKDRFSAERLKGVDSTLKIQPAKLEDSAVYLCASSVGAGGYLVTEAFFGQGTRLTVV.

This chain links TRBV20-1 with TRBJ1-1; 7 nucleotides match TRBD1. With 3 bases clipped from V and 4 bases from J, the junction kept 8 bases outside the gene matches. The V gene's germline CDR1 is DFQATT and CDR2 SNEGSKA (reference sequence). There are 14 residues in the CDR3. The CDR3 bases are TGCAGTGCTAGTGCCCCGGGACAGACCACTGAAGCTTTCTTT. Protein sequence: CSASAPGQTTEAFF.

This clone was seen only a few times. The gene calls are TRBV19 and TRBJ1-1; weak D call: TRBD1 (6 bases). Trimming took 3 bases from V and 4 from J, leaving 15 bases between them. CDR1 is LNHDA, CDR2 SQIVND, per germline (reference sequence). CDR3 length: 15 residues. CDR3 nucleotides: TGTGCCAGTAGTATCTCAGGGGAGAAGGGCACTGAAGCTTTCTTT. This encodes CASSISGEKGTEAFF.

This chain connects TRBV7-6 to TRBJ2-7; a possible D gene is TRBD2 (6 bases). Trimming stripped 4 bases from V and 4 bases from J, with 11 bases between. Germline lookup yields CDR1 SGHVS and CDR2 FNYEAQ. The CDR3 consists of 13 residues. The CDR3 spells CASSSARGYEQYF. The CDR3 region has the DNA TGTGCCAGCAGCTCGGCCCGGGGGTACGAGCAGTACTTC.